These 27 T cell receptor beta chains originate from one sample sequenced in a study of blood T cell repertoires in COVID-19 (TCRdb year 2020). Library preparation was by the immunoSEQ multiplex PCR assay. TCRdb mirrors the immuneACCESS table, restricted to in-frame sequences. Some clones are absent from its copies; in checked studies, under half trace to an unresolved V gene, and the reason for the others is unknown. The sample table contains 120,000 or so clones; only one count was recorded for just under 80% of them. The ten largest clones capture more than 20% of the sample. Sequencing input: peripheral blood. The receptors here all came from a human donor in a cohort sampled during active COVID-19.

This clone was observed once. Here the CDR3 DNA reads TGTGCCTGGAGTCCGCCTAGGACAGGGCTCCACGAGCAGTACTTC. As protein: CAWSPPRTGLHEQYF. V is TRBV30 and J is TRBJ2-7, with 8 bases that match TRBD1. Germline V gene data show CDR1 as GTSNPN and CDR2 as SVGIG (reference sequence). The CDR3 covers 15 residues. Losses at the gene ends were 2 bases for V and 5 bases for J; bases not matched to a gene: 11. The full variable domain, rest sourced from reference TRBV30 and TRBJ2-7, is SQTIHQWPATLVQPVGSPLSLECTVEGTSNPNLYWYRQAAGRGLQLLFYSVGIGQISSEVPQNLSASRPQDRQFILSSKKLLLSDSGFYLCAWSPPRTGLHEQYFGPGTRLTVT.

The chain has TRBV27 and TRBJ2-1; D gene ambiguous. From germline, CDR1 is MNHEY and CDR2 SMNVEV (reference sequence). V lost 0 bases, J lost 9 bases, and 9 bases lay in between. The CDR3 contains 13 residues. The CDR3 loop reads CASSLSQSGEQFF. CDR3 in DNA: TGTGCCAGCAGTTTATCCCAGTCTGGTGAGCAGTTCTTC.

V is TRBV5-4 and J is TRBJ1-2; no clear D gene. V was shortened by 2 bases and J by 2 bases, with 7 bases between the two germline ends. The CDR3 covers 13 residues. Looked up from germline, CDR1 is SGHNT and CDR2 is YYREEE (reference sequence). This chain's CDR3 is CASSLPTNYGYTF. The CDR3 DNA reads TGTGCCAGCAGCTTACCCACAAACTATGGCTACACCTTC.

This chain links TRBV30 with TRBJ2-1, with 12 bases that match TRBD2. CDR1 is GTSNPN and CDR2 is SVGIG in the germline V gene (reference sequence). The CDR3 extends over 13 amino acids. V shed 2 bases, J shed 13 bases, and the junction held 6 bases outside the gene matches. CDR3 bases: TGTGCCTGGAGTATGACTAGCGGGAGATATCAGTTCTTC. Translating it yields CAWSMTSGRYQFF. The full variable domain, completed using reference TRBV30 and TRBJ2-1, is SQTIHQWPATLVQPVGSPLSLECTVEGTSNPNLYWYRQAAGRGLQLLFYSVGIGQISSEVPQNLSASRPQDRQFILSSKKLLLSDSGFYLCAWSMTSGRYQFFGPGTRLTVL.

The chain is built from TRBV20-1 and TRBJ2-5; D not resolved. Per germline, CDR1 DFQATT and CDR2 SNEGSKA (reference sequence). The V end lost 4 bases, the J end lost 5 bases, and 8 bases lay between the germline ends. The CDR3 length is 11 residues. The CDR3 loop reads CSATFAETQYF. The CDR3 region has the DNA TGCAGTGCTACCTTCGCGGAGACCCAGTACTTC.

In its sample, this clone was seen once. The V and J genes are TRBV18 and TRBJ1-1; D gene uncertain. Germline values: CDR1 KGHSH, CDR2 LQKENI. This CDR3 region has 14 residues. Trimming cost V 2 bases and J 5 bases, with 12 bases left between them. CDR3 coding DNA: TGTGCCAGCTCACCAAACCGGGAACGAACTGAAGCTTTCTTT. It translates to CASSPNRERTEAFF.

This rearrangement joins TRBV30 to TRBJ1-1, with 7 bases lining up with TRBD1. Germline CDR1 is GTSNPN and CDR2 is SVGIG (reference sequence). The CDR3 is 16 residues long. Germline trimming cut 0 bases from V and 7 bases from J; bases unmatched to any gene: 14. CDR3 amino acids: CAWSVGVRRGRNEAFF. The CDR3 DNA is TGTGCCTGGAGTGTAGGGGTCAGGAGGGGGCGTAATGAAGCTTTCTTT.

V is TRBV7-2 and J is TRBJ2-2, with 7 bases aligning to TRBD2. V lost 5 bases, J lost 6 bases, and 9 bases stayed unmatched. Germline V gene sequence: CDR1 SGHTA, CDR2 FQGNSA. The CDR3 runs 15 residues. DNA for the CDR3: TGTGCCAGCAGCCCCCAGCGGGGAGGGGCCGGGGAGCTGTTTTTT. Translated: CASSPQRGGAGELFF.

The chain recombines TRBV7-9 with TRBJ2-5, with D possibly being TRBD1 (5 bases). The germline V gene has CDR1 SEHNR and CDR2 FQNEAQ (reference sequence). Trimming shortened V by 5 bases and J by 1 base, and 11 bases separated the two germline ends. The CDR3 has 14 residues. Here the CDR3 reads CASSRRQSQETQYF. For the CDR3, the DNA is TGTGCCAGCAGCCGGCGACAGTCCCAAGAGACCCAGTACTTC.

The count of this clone is one. The chain joins TRBV27 to TRBJ2-5, with D possibly TRBD1 on 6 matching bases. The CDR3 is 14 residues long. Germline lookup yields CDR1 MNHEY and CDR2 SMNVEV (reference sequence). Trimming took off 2 bases at V and 1 base at J, with 8 bases between the two ends. The CDR3 is CASSLGQFQETQYF. The CDR3 DNA reads TGTGCCAGCAGTTTAGGACAGTTCCAAGAGACCCAGTACTTC.

The sample holds a few counts of this clone. The chain joins TRBV5-4 to TRBJ1-1, with 7 bases matching TRBD1. CDR1 is SGHNT and CDR2 is YYREEE in the germline V gene (reference sequence). The CDR3 is 16 amino acids. Germline trimming cut 0 bases from V and 4 bases from J; bases unmatched to any gene: 9. The DNA for the CDR3 is TGTGCCAGCAGCTTGGCGCCGCGACAGGGTGGCACTGAAGCTTTCTTT. Translating gives CASSLAPRQGGTEAFF.

This clone was detected only a few times. The chain carries TRBV20-1 and TRBJ1-4; D is unclear. This CDR3 has 10 residues. From germline, CDR1 is DFQATT and CDR2 SNEGSKA (reference sequence). V lost 4 bases and J lost 8, with 5 bases in between. The DNA for the CDR3 is TGCAGTGCTATGAGGGAAAAACTGTTTTTT. It specifies CSAMREKLFF.

The chain combines TRBV30 with TRBJ2-5, with TRBD1 matching over 7 bases. Germline-derived CDR1 and CDR2 are GTSNPN and SVGIG (reference sequence). With V trimmed by 8 bases and J by 2 bases, 2 bases remained unmatched. The CDR3 is 11 amino acids. CDR3 loop: CAVTGQETQYF. The DNA for the CDR3 is TGTGCCGTGACAGGGCAAGAGACCCAGTACTTC.

The V gene is TRBV3-1 (or the pseudogene TRBV3-2), the J gene TRBJ1-5; D remains unclear. Per germline, CDR1 LGHDT and CDR2 YNNKEL (reference sequence). The CDR3 contains 20 residues. Deletions cut 7 bases from V and 1 base from J, with 29 bases between. The DNA for the CDR3 is TGTGCCAGCAAAAAACGGTTCGACTCAGCGACTAGGATAAGCAATCAGCCCCAGCATTTT. It codes for CASKKRFDSATRISNQPQHF.

The chain carries TRBV5-1 and TRBJ2-3, with a possible D match to TRBD2 (6 bases). Trimming left V 2 bases short and J 4 bases short, with 11 bases between. Looked up from germline, CDR1 is SGHRS and CDR2 is YFSETQ. The CDR3 has 14 residues. CDR3 region: CASSLPGAADTQYF. Here the CDR3 DNA reads TGCGCCAGCAGCTTACCGGGAGCTGCAGATACGCAGTATTTT.

The rearrangement uses TRBV29-1 and TRBJ2-3; D gene unclear. CDR3 length: 11 amino acids. Trimming left V 2 bases short and J 2 bases short, with 2 bases between. Germline loops: CDR1 SQVTM, CDR2 ANQGSEA. CDR3 DNA: TGCAGCGTTGAACTCACAGATACGCAGTATTTT. It codes for CSVELTDTQYF.

The genes are TRBV28 and TRBJ1-5, with D uncertain. Germline V CDR1 and CDR2: MDHEN, SYDVKM. Trimming cost V 5 bases and J 2 bases, with 13 bases left between them. The CDR3 consists of 15 residues. CDR3 region: CASSRSTEGNQPQHF. CDR3 nucleotides: TGTGCCAGCAGTCGCTCGACGGAGGGCAATCAGCCCCAGCATTTT.

The chain recombines TRBV11-3 with TRBJ2-3; unclear D gene. The germline V gene has CDR1 SGHNT and CDR2 YENEEA. The CDR3 has 14 amino acids. Trimming took 2 bases from V and 6 from J, leaving 12 bases between them. The CDR3 DNA is TGTGCCAGCAGCTTATCCAATGCGGCCGATACGCAGTATTTT. This encodes CASSLSNAADTQYF.

V usage is TRBV3-1 (or the pseudogene TRBV3-2) and J usage is TRBJ2-1, with D possibly being TRBD2 (6 bases). Deletions cut 4 bases from V and 0 bases from J, with 10 bases between. CDR3 length: 15 residues. Looked up from germline, CDR1 is LGHDT and CDR2 is YNNKEL (reference sequence). DNA for the CDR3: TGTGCCAGCAGCCGTCGGGACTTCTCCTACAATGAGCAGTTCTTC. Encoded protein: CASSRRDFSYNEQFF.

The DNA of the CDR3 is TGTGCCAGCAAGAACCGGGGGAGCCTAGCCGAGCAGTTCTTC. Amino acid sequence: CASKNRGSLAEQFF. This chain links TRBV7-8 with TRBJ2-1; TRBD2 is a possible D gene (6 bases). The V and J ends lost 7 bases and 10 bases respectively, with 20 bases between them. The CDR3 loop spans 14 amino acids. Per the germline V gene, CDR1 is SGHVS and CDR2 is FQNEAQ. Full variable domain (outside the CDR3, taken from reference TRBV7-8 and TRBJ2-1): GAGVSQSPRYKVAKRGQDVALRCDPISGHVSLFWYQQALGQGPEFLTYFQNEAQLDKSGLPSDRFFAERPEGSVSTLKIQRTQQEDSAVYLCASKNRGSLAEQFFGPGTRLTVL.

The chain uses TRBV28 and TRBJ1-1; 10 bases line up with TRBD1. This CDR3 contains 16 residues. V was pared by 2 bases and J by 3 bases, with 6 bases of the junction left unmatched. Germline V gives CDR1 MDHEN, CDR2 SYDVKM. The CDR3 loop reads CASSLDRGRWDTEAFF. The DNA for the CDR3 is TGTGCCAGCAGTTTAGACAGGGGGCGATGGGACACTGAAGCTTTCTTT.

The genes are TRBV4-3 and TRBJ2-7; 8 nucleotides line up with TRBD1. V shed 0 bases, J shed 4 bases, and the junction held 5 bases outside the gene matches. Germline-derived CDR1 and CDR2 are LGHNA and YSLEER. The CDR3 consists of 15 residues. In nucleotides, the CDR3 is TGCGCCAGCAGCCAAGACAGGACAGGGATTTACGAGCAGTACTTC. It is translated as CASSQDRTGIYEQYF.

The V call is TRBV7-8, the J call TRBJ2-1, with TRBD2 matching over 12 bases. V dropped 0 bases and J dropped 8; count of bases not matched to a gene: 8. The CDR3 is made up of 17 amino acids. Germline CDR1 and CDR2: SGHVS and FQNEAQ. The CDR3 bases are TGTGCCAGCAGCTTAGCGCTAGCGGGAGGGGGAGCGTATGAGCAGTTCTTC. Its translation is CASSLALAGGGAYEQFF.

The V gene is TRBV5-5, the J gene TRBJ1-4, with D possibly being TRBD1 (5 bases). The CDR3 length is 16 residues. V was cut by 0 bases and J by 0 bases, with 9 bases left in between. Germline V CDR1 and CDR2: SGHKS, YYEKEE (reference sequence). Here the CDR3 DNA reads TGTGCCAGCAGCTTGGAACAGGCGACAACTAATGAAAAACTGTTTTTT. This codes for CASSLEQATTNEKLFF. The whole variable domain, filled in from reference TRBV5-5 and TRBJ1-4, reads DAGVTQSPTHLIKTRGQQVTLRCSPISGHKSVSWYQQVLGQGPQFIFQYYEKEERGRGNFPDRFSARQFPNYSSELNVNALLLGDSALYLCASSLEQATTNEKLFFGSGTQLSVL.

The rearrangement links TRBV19 to TRBJ2-7; D perhaps matches TRBD1 (5 bases). Germline CDR1 is LNHDA and CDR2 is SQIVND (reference sequence). Deletions cut 2 bases from V and 1 base from J, with 6 bases between. The CDR3 contains 13 residues. CDR3 coding DNA: TGTGCCAGTAGTATACAGGGATCCTACGAGCAGTACTTC. It specifies CASSIQGSYEQYF.

This chain joins TRBV6-5 and TRBJ1-2, with D possibly TRBD1 on 6 matching bases. V was clipped by 7 bases and J by 8 bases, with 14 bases between them. This CDR3 has 12 residues. Per the germline V gene, CDR1 is MNHEY and CDR2 is SVGAGI. CDR3 in DNA: TGTGCCAGCATCTCAGGGGCCGAAGGCTACACCTTC. Translated: CASISGAEGYTF.

This chain uses TRBV28 with TRBJ1-1; unclear D gene. Germline lookup yields CDR1 MDHEN and CDR2 SYDVKM. Between the trimmed V and J ends, which lost 1 base and 7 bases, there was a span of 16 bases. This CDR3 contains 15 residues. CDR3 in DNA: TGTGCCAGCAGTTTATTTGGCAGAGGAAAGCGTGAAGCTTTCTTT. This codes for CASSLFGRGKREAFF.